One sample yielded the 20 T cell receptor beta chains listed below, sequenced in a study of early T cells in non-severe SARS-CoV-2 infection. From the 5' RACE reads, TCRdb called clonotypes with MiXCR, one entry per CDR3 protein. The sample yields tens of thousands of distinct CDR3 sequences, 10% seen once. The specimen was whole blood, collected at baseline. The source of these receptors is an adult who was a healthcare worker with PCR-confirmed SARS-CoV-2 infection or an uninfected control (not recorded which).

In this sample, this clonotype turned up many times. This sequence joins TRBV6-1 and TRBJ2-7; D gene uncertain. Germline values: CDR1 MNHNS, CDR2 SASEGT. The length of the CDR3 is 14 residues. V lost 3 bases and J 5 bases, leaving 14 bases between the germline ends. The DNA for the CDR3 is TGTGCCAGCAGTGAGTTCCGTCCCCAAAACGAGCAGTACTTC. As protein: CASSEFRPQNEQYF.

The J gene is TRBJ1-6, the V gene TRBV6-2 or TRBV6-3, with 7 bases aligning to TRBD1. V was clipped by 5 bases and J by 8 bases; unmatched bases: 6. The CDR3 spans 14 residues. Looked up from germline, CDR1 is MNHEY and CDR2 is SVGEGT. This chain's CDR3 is CASSLTGKYSPLHF. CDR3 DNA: TGTGCCAGCAGTCTGACAGGGAAATATTCACCCCTCCACTTT.

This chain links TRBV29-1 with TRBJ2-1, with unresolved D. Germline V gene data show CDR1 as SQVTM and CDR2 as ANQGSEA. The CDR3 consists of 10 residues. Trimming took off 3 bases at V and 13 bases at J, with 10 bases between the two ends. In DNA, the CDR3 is TGCAGCGTTGATCAGGTGTCTCAGTTCTTC. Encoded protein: CSVDQVSQFF.

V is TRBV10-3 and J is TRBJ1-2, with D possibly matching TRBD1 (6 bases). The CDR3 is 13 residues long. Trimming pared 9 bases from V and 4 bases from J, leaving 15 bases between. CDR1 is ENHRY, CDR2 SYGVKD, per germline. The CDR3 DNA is TGTGCCATGCAGGACAGTAATCTCTATGGCTACACCTTC. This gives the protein CAMQDSNLYGYTF.

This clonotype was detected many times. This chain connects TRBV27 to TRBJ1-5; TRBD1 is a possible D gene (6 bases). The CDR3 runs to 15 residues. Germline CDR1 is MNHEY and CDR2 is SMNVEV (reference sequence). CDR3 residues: CPLGAVGCSNQPQHF. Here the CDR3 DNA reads TGTCCCCTGGGGGCTGTCGGGTGTAGCAATCAGCCCCAGCATTTT.

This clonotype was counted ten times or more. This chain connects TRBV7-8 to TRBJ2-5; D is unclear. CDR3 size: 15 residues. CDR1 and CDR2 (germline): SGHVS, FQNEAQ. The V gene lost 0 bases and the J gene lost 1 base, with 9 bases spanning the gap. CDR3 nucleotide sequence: TGTGCCAGCAGCTTAGCGGGCAGCCCCCAAGAGACCCAGTACTTC. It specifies CASSLAGSPQETQYF.

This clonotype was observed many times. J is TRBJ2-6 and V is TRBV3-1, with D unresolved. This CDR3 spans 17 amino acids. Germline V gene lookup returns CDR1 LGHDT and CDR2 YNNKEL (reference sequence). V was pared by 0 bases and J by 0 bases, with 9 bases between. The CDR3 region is CASSQDEDRSGANVLTF. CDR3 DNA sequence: TGTGCCAGCAGCCAAGATGAGGACCGCTCTGGGGCCAACGTCCTGACTTTC.

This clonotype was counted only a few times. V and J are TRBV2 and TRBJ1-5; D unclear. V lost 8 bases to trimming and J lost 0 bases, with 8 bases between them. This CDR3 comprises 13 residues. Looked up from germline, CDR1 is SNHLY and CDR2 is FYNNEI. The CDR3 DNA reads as TGTGCCAGCCTGAGGGATAGCAATCAGCCCCAGCATTTT. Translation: CASLRDSNQPQHF.

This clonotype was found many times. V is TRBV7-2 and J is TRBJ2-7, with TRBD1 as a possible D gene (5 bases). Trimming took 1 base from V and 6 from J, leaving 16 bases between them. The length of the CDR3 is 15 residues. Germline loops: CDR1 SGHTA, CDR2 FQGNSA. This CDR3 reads CASSLVSKGRVEQYF. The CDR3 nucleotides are TGTGCCAGCAGCTTAGTAAGCAAGGGCAGGGTCGAGCAGTACTTC.

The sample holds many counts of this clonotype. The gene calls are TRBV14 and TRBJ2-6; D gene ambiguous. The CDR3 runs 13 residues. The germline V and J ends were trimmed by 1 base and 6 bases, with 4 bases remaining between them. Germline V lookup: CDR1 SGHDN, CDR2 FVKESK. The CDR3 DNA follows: TGTGCCAGCAGCCAAGGGGTGGCCAACGTCCTGACTTTC. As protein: CASSQGVANVLTF.

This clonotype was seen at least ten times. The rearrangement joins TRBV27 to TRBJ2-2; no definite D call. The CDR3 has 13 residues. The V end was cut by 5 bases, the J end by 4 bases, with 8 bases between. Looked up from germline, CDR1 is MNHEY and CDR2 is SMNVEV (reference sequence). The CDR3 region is CASSAGFTGELFF. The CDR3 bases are TGTGCCAGCAGTGCAGGATTCACCGGGGAGCTGTTTTTT.

The CDR3, as DNA: TGTGCCAGCAGTTTACCTGGTTCCCGGAACACTGAAGCTTTCTTT. Its translation: CASSLPGSRNTEAFF. The J gene is TRBJ1-1, the V gene TRBV28, with D unclear. Germline-derived CDR1 and CDR2 are MDHEN and SYDVKM. V shed 2 bases and J shed 1 base, with 11 bases lying between them. This CDR3 has 15 residues.

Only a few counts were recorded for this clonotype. CDR3 coding DNA: TGTGCCAGCAGGGGACAGGGAGGGAGCACTGAAGCTTTCTTT. The encoded protein is CASRGQGGSTEAFF. This sequence joins TRBV28 and TRBJ1-1; 9 bases fit TRBD1. V gave up 6 bases and J gave up 4 bases; unmatched junction bases: 6. Looked up from germline, CDR1 is MDHEN and CDR2 is SYDVKM. The CDR3 runs to 14 residues.

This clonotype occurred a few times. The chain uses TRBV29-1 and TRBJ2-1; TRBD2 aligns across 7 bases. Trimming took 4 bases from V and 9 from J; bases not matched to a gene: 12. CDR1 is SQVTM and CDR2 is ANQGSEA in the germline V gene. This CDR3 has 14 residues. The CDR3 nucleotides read TGCAGCGTTGGGTTGTCTTTCGGGAGGCGTGAGCAGTTCTTC. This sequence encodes CSVGLSFGRREQFF.

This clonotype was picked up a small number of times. CDR3 in DNA: TGTGCCAGCAGTTCGTCGGTTGCCGGGGAGCTGTTTTTT. Translated: CASSSSVAGELFF. V is TRBV6-1 and J is TRBJ2-2; D is unresolved. Trimming shortened V by 5 bases and J by 6 bases, and 10 bases separated the two germline ends. Per the germline V gene, CDR1 is MNHNS and CDR2 is SASEGT. The CDR3 has 13 residues.

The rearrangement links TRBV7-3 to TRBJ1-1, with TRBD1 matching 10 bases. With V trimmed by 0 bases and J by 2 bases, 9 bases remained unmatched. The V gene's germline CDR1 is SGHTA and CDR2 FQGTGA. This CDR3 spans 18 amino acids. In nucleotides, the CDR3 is TGTGCCAGCAGCTTAACGGGGCGGGACAGGGGAACAAACACTGAAGCTTTCTTT. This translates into CASSLTGRDRGTNTEAFF.

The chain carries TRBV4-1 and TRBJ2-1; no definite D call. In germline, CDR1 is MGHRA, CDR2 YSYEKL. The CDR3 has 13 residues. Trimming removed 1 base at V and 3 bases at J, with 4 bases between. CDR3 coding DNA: TGCGCCAGCAGCCAAGTTAACTACAATGAGCAGTTCTTC. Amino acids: CASSQVNYNEQFF.

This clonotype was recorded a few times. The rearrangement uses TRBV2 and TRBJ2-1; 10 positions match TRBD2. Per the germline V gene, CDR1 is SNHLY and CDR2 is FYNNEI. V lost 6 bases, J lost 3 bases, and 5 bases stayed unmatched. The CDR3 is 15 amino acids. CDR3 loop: CASRVAGGIYNEQFF. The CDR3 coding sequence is TGTGCCAGCAGAGTAGCGGGAGGTATCTACAATGAGCAGTTCTTC.

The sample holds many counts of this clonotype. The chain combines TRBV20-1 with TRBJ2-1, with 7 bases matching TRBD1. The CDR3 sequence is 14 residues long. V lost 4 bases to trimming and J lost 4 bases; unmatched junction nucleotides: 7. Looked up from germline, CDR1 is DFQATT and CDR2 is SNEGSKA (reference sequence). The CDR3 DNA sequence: TGCAGTGCTAATCCGGGACAGAGATACAATGAGCAGTTCTTC. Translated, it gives CSANPGQRYNEQFF.

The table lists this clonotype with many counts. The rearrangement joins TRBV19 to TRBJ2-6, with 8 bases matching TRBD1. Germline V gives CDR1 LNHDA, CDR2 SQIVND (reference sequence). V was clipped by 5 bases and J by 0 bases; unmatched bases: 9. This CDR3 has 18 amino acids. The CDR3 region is CASSRRDRPNSGANVLTF. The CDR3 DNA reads TGTGCCAGTAGTCGCCGGGACAGGCCCAACTCTGGGGCCAACGTCCTGACTTTC.